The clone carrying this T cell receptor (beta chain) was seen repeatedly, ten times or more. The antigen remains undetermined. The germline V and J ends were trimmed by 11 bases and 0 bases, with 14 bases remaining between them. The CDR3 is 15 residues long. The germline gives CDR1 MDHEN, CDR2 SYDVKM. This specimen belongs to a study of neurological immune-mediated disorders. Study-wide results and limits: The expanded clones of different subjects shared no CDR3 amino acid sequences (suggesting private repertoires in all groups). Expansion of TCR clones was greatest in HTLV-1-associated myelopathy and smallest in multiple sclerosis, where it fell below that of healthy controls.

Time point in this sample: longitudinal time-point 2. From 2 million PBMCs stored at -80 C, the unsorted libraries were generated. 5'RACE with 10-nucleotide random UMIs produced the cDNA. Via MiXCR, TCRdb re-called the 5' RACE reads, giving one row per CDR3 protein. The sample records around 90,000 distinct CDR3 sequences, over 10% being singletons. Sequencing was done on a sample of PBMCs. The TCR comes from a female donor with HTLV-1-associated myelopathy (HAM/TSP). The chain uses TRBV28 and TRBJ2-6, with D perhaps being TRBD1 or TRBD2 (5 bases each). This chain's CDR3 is CASLGVVSGANVLTF. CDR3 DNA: TGTGCCTCCCTGGGGGTTGTCTCTGGGGCCAACGTCCTGACTTTC. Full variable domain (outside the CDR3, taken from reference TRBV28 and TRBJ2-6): DVKVTQSSRYLVKRTGEKVFLECVQDMDHENMFWYRQDPGLGLRLIYFSYDVKMKEKGDIPEGYSVSREKKERFSLILESASTNQTSMYLCASLGVVSGANVLTFGAGSRLTVL.